The present T cell receptor beta chain was sequenced within a study of blood T cell repertoires in COVID-19. Study-level background: T cells, B-cell-depleted T cells, or PBMCs provided the cDNA or gDNA that served as material.

Sequencing used immunoSEQ multiplex PCR; TCRdb keeps in-frame clones, though not all of them. The profile shows roughly 110,000 clones, approximately 80% of them singletons. In its sample, this clone was seen a few times. The V end lost 4 bases, the J end lost 7 bases, and 8 bases lay between the germline ends. The CDR3 contains 12 residues. The germline gives CDR1 LGHDT, CDR2 YNNKEL (reference sequence). The chain recombines TRBV3-1 (or the pseudogene TRBV3-2) with TRBJ2-1, with D hard to call. The TCR comes from a woman aged 70-85 years with acute or convalescent COVID-19. Sequenced material: peripheral blood. The DNA of the CDR3 is TGTGCCAGCAGCCGCGGAGCGAATGAGCAGTTCTTC. Translating gives CASSRGANEQFF.